This T cell receptor (beta chain) was recorded in a study of shared clonotypes between healthy human individuals (dated by TCRdb to the early 2020s). About the study as a whole: The cohort comprised a couple of women and three men aged 18 to 49 years. To increase sequencing depth and limit assay-specific biases, TCR repertoire library preparation and sequencing were carried out by different laboratories using diverse techniques. For each donor, three plates each were used for CD4 naive and CD4 memory, two plates were used for CD8 naive, and one plate was used for CD8 memory. Blood TCR repertoires of roughly five healthy adults were deeply sequenced to estimate repertoire size and the extent of clonotype sharing between individuals. Each donor's leukapheresis produced roughly between roughly 0.85 and 9.5 billion PBMCs.

Donors were healthy HIV-negative adults with no recently reported acute infections or vaccinations. Every donor was a Caucasian adult living in Nashville, Tennessee, USA. CD4+ T cells were enriched through magnetic negative selection, after which naive cells were positively selected on CD45RA and the remaining negative fraction served as the memory subset. Blood was obtained by leukapheresis, after which PBMCs were separated by Ficoll-Histopaque density gradient centrifugation and cryopreserved in liquid nitrogen vapor phase. Analytical flow cytometry was used to check the purity and quantity of each magnetically sorted T cell population. Genomic DNA was isolated from each sorted fraction and quantified by UV absorbance on a Nanodrop 2000c. Points the paper makes about the study in general: Rarefaction of sorted-subset datasets indicated incomplete sequencing despite the large sequencing depth. Higher generation probabilities were observed for clonotypes shared by all four sorted-subset donors than for non-shared clonotypes. Sharing across several donors was observed for about 5% of naive CD4, over 3% of naive CD8, over 2% of memory CD4, and over 0.3% of memory CD8 clonotypes. Based on pairwise subsampling, the degree of clonotype sharing among donors was expected to be affected by sequencing depth. The genetic and exposure-history diversity represented was limited by the small number of donors. Estimated clonotype richness was generally larger for naive than for memory subsets. Only blood was sampled, and tissue TCR repertoires likely differ from those in blood.

TCR CDR3 regions were amplified from genomic DNA by multiplex PCR using the deep immunoSEQ assay. Extracted genomic DNA from each cell subset was distributed evenly across all wells of several immunoSEQ 96-well plates, and each plate was treated as a replicate. For sorted subsets, each replicate PCR was loaded with 200 ng genomic DNA, equivalent to about 30,000 T cell genomes. The purified libraries were quantified using a Qubit 3.0 fluorometer, sized with a Bioanalyzer 2100, and then quantified again using the KAPA Library Quantification kit. A separate single-read 150-cycle Illumina NextSeq 550 flow cell was used to sequence each immunoSEQ 96-well plate. Concerning the study's data processing: Because the immunoSEQ output held only junctional sequences and lacked quality scores, the filtering could not match the filtering applied to full-length reads. Sequences were annotated with PyIR, a Python wrapper for IgBLAST v1.9, and V/J genes and CDR3 were assigned using IMGT germline references. Reads were removed for weak V/J assignments (E-value above 1e-6), missing CDR3, stop codons, out-of-frame junctions, or ambiguous translated residues. V3J clonotypes were defined by identical inferred V gene, J gene, and CDR3 amino acid sequence. Percentage overlap between repertoires was calculated by dividing the number of shared unique clonotypes by the size of the smaller repertoire. Richness of each repertoire was evaluated using RTK rarefaction, the Chao1 estimator, and Recon v2.1 estimates of unobserved clonotypes. For all TCRbeta clonotypes obtained by the gDNA method from a few donors, generation probabilities were computed with OLGA. TCRdb re-hosts the immuneACCESS table, in-frame sequences only. Its copies lack some clones; in the studies checked, an unresolved V gene accounts for under half of them, and the cause for the rest is not known. V and J calls and clone size are copied from that table; D and trimming were computed from the DNA. Within this sample are more than 400,000 clones, with approximately 94% of them counted one time only. The top ten clonotypes cover around 0.066% of the sample.

In the case of this clone: The target of this receptor is not known. Base quality data are lacking; no much larger clone is found one base away.

The source is a woman in her 30s in good health. Input material: naive CD4+ T cells sorted from blood. In the paper's terms, the cell subset or site label means: CD45RA+ positively selected.

The CDR3 protein is CASSLEQGAGEQYF. The DNA sequence follows: TGCGCCAGCAGCTTGGAACAGGGGGCGGGCGAGCAGTACTTC. The receptor chain draws on TRBV5-1 and TRBJ2-7, with 9 bases in between that match TRBD1. CDR1 and CDR2 (SGHRS, YFSETQ) derive from the germline V gene. Trimming leaves V shorter by 0 bases and J shorter by 6 bases, with the junction holding 4 bases beyond the gene matches. Reading from cysteine to phenylalanine, the CDR3 counts 14 amino acids. The retained sequence is limited to the CDR3, 42 bases, with the frame set at the first base.